The 5 T cell receptor beta chains below come from one sample, sequenced in a study of T cells in Graves' hyperthyroidism and ophthalmopathy. Researchers took RNA transcripts and amplified the TCR beta CDR3 regions from them. TCR CDR3 regions were first amplified by RT-PCR with HTBI primers. TCRdb re-called the multiplex PCR reads with MiXCR, one entry per CDR3 protein. The table has a few hundred thousand distinct CDR3 sequences, 18% seen once; the top ten hold about 14%. The sequencing input was blood. Source of these receptors: a woman aged 40 to 49 with Graves' ophthalmopathy.

This clonotype was recorded at least ten times. The rearrangement links TRBV19 to TRBJ2-7; maybe TRBD1 (6 bases). The CDR3 length is 14 residues. V lost 6 bases to trimming and J lost 4 bases, with 16 bases between them. The V gene's germline CDR1 is LNHDA and CDR2 SQIVND (reference sequence). CDR3 DNA sequence: TGTGCCAGTAGCAAGACAGGAACCGATTACGAGCAGTACTTC. Translated, it gives CASSKTGTDYEQYF.

This clonotype showed up many times. The chain carries TRBV29-1 and TRBJ1-1, with D tentatively TRBD1 (6 bases). Per germline, CDR1 SQVTM and CDR2 ANQGSEA. There are 14 residues in the CDR3. V lost 8 bases and J 0 bases, leaving 16 bases between the germline ends. This CDR3 is CSTMTGRMNTEAFF. CDR3 coding DNA: TGCAGCACTATGACAGGAAGAATGAACACTGAAGCTTTCTTT.

The rearrangement joins TRBV4-2 to TRBJ2-2, with TRBD2 identical over 13 bases. The V gene end was trimmed by 2 bases and the J gene end by 3 bases; junction bases not matched to a gene: 3. The CDR3 is 17 amino acids. The germline V gene has CDR1 LGHNA and CDR2 YNFKEQ. The CDR3: CASSQSTSGGDTGELFF. The CDR3 coding sequence is TGTGCCAGCAGCCAATCAACTAGCGGGGGGGACACCGGGGAGCTGTTTTTT.

This clonotype was seen ten or more times. The rearrangement uses TRBV19 and TRBJ1-1; D is possibly TRBD1 (5 bases). V gave up 11 bases and J gave up 4 bases, with 17 bases separating them. Germline lookup yields CDR1 LNHDA and CDR2 SQIVND (reference sequence). This CDR3 is 13 amino acids long. The CDR3 sequence: CASTRESGTEAFF. In nucleotides, the CDR3 is TGTGCCTCCACCAGGGAGAGTGGCACTGAAGCTTTCTTT.

Only a few counts were recorded for this clonotype. V gene TRBV4-1 combines with J gene TRBJ1-6; D is possibly TRBD1 (6 bases). Trimming stripped 2 bases from V and 6 bases from J, with 11 bases between. The CDR3 loop spans 15 amino acids. Germline loops: CDR1 MGHRA, CDR2 YSYEKL. In DNA, the CDR3 is TGCGCCAGCAGCCAACTATACAGGGTTAATTCACCCCTCCACTTT. Amino acids: CASSQLYRVNSPLHF.